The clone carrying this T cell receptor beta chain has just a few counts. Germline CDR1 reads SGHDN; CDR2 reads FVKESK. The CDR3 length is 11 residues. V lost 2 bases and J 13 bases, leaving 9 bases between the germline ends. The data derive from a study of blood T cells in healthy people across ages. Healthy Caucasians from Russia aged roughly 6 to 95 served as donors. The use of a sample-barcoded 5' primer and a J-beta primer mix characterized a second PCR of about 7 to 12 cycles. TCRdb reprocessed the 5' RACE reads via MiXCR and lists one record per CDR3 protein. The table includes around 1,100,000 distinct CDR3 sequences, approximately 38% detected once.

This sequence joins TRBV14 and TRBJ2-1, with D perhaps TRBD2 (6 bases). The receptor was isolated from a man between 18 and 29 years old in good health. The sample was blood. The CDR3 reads CASSQWGDQFF. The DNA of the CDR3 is TGTGCCAGCAGCCAATGGGGGGATCAGTTCTTC.